The next 20 T cell receptor beta chains were all read from a single sample in a study of monozygotic twins with inflammatory bowel disease. With the 5' RACE reads reprocessed, TCRdb shows one record per CDR3 protein and no DNA. This sample's table reports approximately 390,000 distinct CDR3 sequences. The sequencing input was blood. These receptors came from a human donor with ulcerative colitis or Crohn's disease, or a healthy co-twin of an affected twin (not recorded which).

This chain's CDR3 is CASSYRGVVYNEQFF. The rearrangement uses TRBV6-5 and TRBJ2-1; TCRdb names TRBD1, which stays unverified in the absence of DNA. Germline CDR1 is MNHEY and CDR2 is SVGAGI. The CDR3 has 15 residues.

The chain uses TRBV7-2 and TRBJ1-5. From germline, CDR1 is SGHTA and CDR2 FQGNSA. This CDR3 is 16 amino acids long. The CDR3 sequence is CASSTPSSLGDQPQHF. The variable domain in full, completed from reference TRBV7-2 and TRBJ1-5, reads GAGVSQSPSNKVTEKGKDVELRCDPISGHTALYWYRQSLGQGLEFLIYFQGNSAPDKSGLPSDRFSAERTGGSVSTLTIQRTQQEDSAVYLCASSTPSSLGDQPQHFGDGTRLSIL.

The CDR3 protein is CSASSGSRYNEQFF. This rearrangement joins TRBV29-1 to TRBJ2-1; TCRdb's D call of TRBD2 is untestable without DNA. Germline lookup yields CDR1 SQVTM and CDR2 ANQGSEA. The CDR3 spans 14 residues.

The genes are TRBV29-1 and TRBJ2-1; TCRdb designates TRBD2, a call that cannot be tested without DNA. Germline V gene sequence: CDR1 SQVTM, CDR2 ANQGSEA. The CDR3 extends over 15 amino acids. The CDR3 protein is CSVLATGGSYNEQFF.

Here the CDR3 reads CASSFSRLNTEAFF. The V and J genes are TRBV5-5 and TRBJ1-1. The V gene's germline CDR1 is SGHKS and CDR2 YYEKEE (reference sequence). The CDR3 runs 14 residues.

This rearrangement joins TRBV29-1 to TRBJ2-5; TCRdb lists TRBD2, though no DNA is available to test this call. This CDR3 spans 14 amino acids. The germline V gene has CDR1 SQVTM and CDR2 ANQGSEA. This chain's CDR3 is CSARLAGTQETQYF.

The chain links TRBV6-6 to TRBJ1-1; TCRdb selects TRBD1, and the lack of DNA leaves this call unchecked. The germline gives CDR1 MNHNY, CDR2 SVGAGI (reference sequence). CDR3 size: 13 residues. The CDR3 sequence is CASSYDSINEAFF.

The chain links TRBV3-1 to TRBJ1-3. This CDR3 contains 17 residues. Germline loops: CDR1 LGHDT, CDR2 YNNKEL (reference sequence). The CDR3 region is CASRSSTAGVAGNTIYF.

The chain is built from TRBV7-9 and TRBJ2-6. CDR1 SEHNR and CDR2 FQNEAQ come from the germline V gene (reference sequence). This CDR3 is built from 16 residues. CDR3 sequence: CASSRRRESGANVLTF. Full variable domain (rest looked up from reference TRBV7-9 and TRBJ2-6): DTGVSQNPRHKITKRGQNVTFRCDPISEHNRLYWYRQTLGQGPEFLTYFQNEAQLEKSRLLSDRFSAERPKGSFSTLEIQRTEQGDSAMYLCASSRRRESGANVLTFGAGSRLTVL.

The gene calls are TRBV12-3 or TRBV12-4 and TRBJ2-7; TCRdb's D call of TRBD2 is untestable without DNA. The CDR3 runs to 14 residues. The CDR3 loop reads CASRSTSGSSEQYF.

The chain recombines TRBV7-2 with TRBJ2-7. Germline CDR1 reads SGHTA; CDR2 reads FQGNSA. The CDR3 runs to 16 residues. The CDR3 spells CASSLGYRQTSYEQYF.

The chain is built from TRBV7-2 and TRBJ1-4. Germline lookup yields CDR1 SGHTA and CDR2 FQGNSA. The CDR3 has 13 amino acids. The CDR3: CASSSGLSEKLFF.

J is TRBJ1-5 and V is TRBV6-1; TCRdb gives TRBD1 as the D gene, but with no DNA this cannot be confirmed. The CDR3 spans 15 residues. Per the germline V gene, CDR1 is MNHNS and CDR2 is SASEGT. CDR3 sequence reads: CASSTAGASNQPQHF.

The genes are TRBV12-3 or TRBV12-4 and TRBJ2-5; TCRdb calls TRBD2, which cannot be checked without DNA. There are 15 residues in the CDR3. The chain's CDR3 is CASSHEGLAQETQYF.

The chain is built from TRBV6-1 and TRBJ2-1. Looked up from germline, CDR1 is MNHNS and CDR2 is SASEGT. This CDR3 comprises 15 residues. The CDR3 sequence: CASSDWGSSYNEQFF.

The gene calls are TRBV3-1 and TRBJ2-3; with no DNA, the TCRdb D assignment of TRBD2 cannot be verified. CDR3 length: 21 residues. Germline V gives CDR1 LGHDT, CDR2 YNNKEL (reference sequence). CDR3 amino acids: CASSQAHPRTSGGPRTDTQYF.

The rearrangement uses TRBV7-2 and TRBJ2-7; checking the TCRdb D call of TRBD1 is not possible without DNA. Germline loops: CDR1 SGHTA, CDR2 FQGNSA. The CDR3 is 13 residues long. The CDR3: CASSRGPVYEQYF.

This chain uses TRBV4-3 with TRBJ2-1; the D call of TRBD2 rests on TCRdb alone, since no DNA is present to check it. Looked up from germline, CDR1 is LGHNA and CDR2 is YSLEER. This CDR3 comprises 17 residues. The CDR3 sequence: CASSQELDSSMGSEQFF.

V usage is TRBV29-1 and J usage is TRBJ2-2; absent DNA, TCRdb's TRBD2 call cannot be checked. Germline V gene sequence: CDR1 SQVTM, CDR2 ANQGSEA. The CDR3 contains 15 residues. CDR3: CSVDIAGGRTGELFF.

V and J are TRBV28 and TRBJ2-7; TCRdb's D call of TRBD2 is untestable without DNA. This CDR3 region has 16 residues. Germline V gives CDR1 MDHEN, CDR2 SYDVKM. CDR3 loop: CASSLHTTGPLYEQYF.